This passage covers 19 T cell receptor beta chains from one sample sequenced in a study of early T cells in non-severe SARS-CoV-2 infection. MiXCR, applied by TCRdb to the 5' RACE reads, yields one record per CDR3 protein. The profile shows tens of thousands of distinct CDR3 sequences, roughly an eighth of them singletons. Sequencing was done on a sample of whole blood. The receptors were gathered from an adult who was a healthcare worker with PCR-confirmed SARS-CoV-2 infection or an uninfected control (not recorded which).

The table lists this clonotype with a few counts. This chain connects TRBV28 to TRBJ2-2, with a tentative D call TRBD2 (5 bases). CDR1 and CDR2 from the germline V gene are MDHEN and SYDVKM. The CDR3 spans 11 residues. Trimming removed 6 bases from V and 10 bases from J, with 9 bases in between. CDR3 in DNA: TGTGCCAGCAGCATGAGGGAGGAGCTGTTTTTT. Translated, it gives CASSMREELFF.

In its sample, this clonotype was seen many times. The chain carries TRBV7-2 and TRBJ2-3; TRBD2 matches 9 bases. After removal of 4 bases from V and 0 bases from J, the junction contained 5 bases not matched to a gene. The CDR3 totals 16 residues. The germline V gene encodes CDR1 SGHTA and CDR2 FQGNSA. The CDR3 here is CASSSTGTSSTDTQYF. In DNA form, the CDR3 reads TGTGCCAGCAGCTCAACCGGGACTAGCAGCACAGATACGCAGTATTTT. The full variable domain, with the rest looked up from reference TRBV7-2 and TRBJ2-3, is GAGVSQSPSNKVTEKGKDVELRCDPISGHTALYWYRQSLGQGLEFLIYFQGNSAPDKSGLPSDRFSAERTGGSVSTLTIQRTQQEDSAVYLCASSSTGTSSTDTQYFGPGTRLTVL.

This sequence joins TRBV11-1 and TRBJ1-4; no clear D. CDR1 is SGHAT, CDR2 FQDESV, per germline (reference sequence). The V and J ends lost 6 bases and 6 bases respectively, with 11 bases between them. The CDR3 runs to 13 residues. CDR3 nucleotide sequence: TGTGCCAGCAGTATTAGGAAGGATGAAAAACTGTTTTTT. It specifies CASSIRKDEKLFF.

The table lists this clonotype with many counts. The chain combines TRBV9 with TRBJ2-2; 13 positions agree with TRBD2. V lost 0 bases, J lost 6 bases, and 5 bases stayed unmatched. The CDR3 contains 17 residues. Looked up from germline, CDR1 is SGDLS and CDR2 is YYNGEE. The CDR3 bases are TGTGCCAGCAGCGTAGGACTAGCGGGAGGACGGGCCGGGGAGCTGTTTTTT. Its protein product is CASSVGLAGGRAGELFF.

This clonotype was observed at least ten times. V gene TRBV5-1 combines with J gene TRBJ2-7; D ambiguous. V gave up 1 base and J gave up 2 bases, with 13 bases separating them. The CDR3 is made up of 15 amino acids. Germline-derived CDR1 and CDR2 are SGHRS and YFSETQ. DNA of the CDR3: TGCGCCAGCAGCTTGTCTAGGCAGTTTCCCTACGAGCAGTACTTC. Translated, it gives CASSLSRQFPYEQYF.

This clonotype occurred a few times. V and J are TRBV11-2 and TRBJ2-7; 8 bases agree with TRBD1. From germline, CDR1 is SGHAT and CDR2 FQNNGV. Germline trimming cut 5 bases from V and 7 bases from J; bases unmatched to any gene: 7. This CDR3 is 13 amino acids long. DNA of the CDR3: TGTGCCAGCAGCCTGGACAGGGCGATGGAGCAGTACTTC. Protein: CASSLDRAMEQYF. The entire variable domain, with the rest obtained from reference TRBV11-2 and TRBJ2-7, is as follows: EAGVAQSPRYKIIEKRQSVAFWCNPISGHATLYWYQQILGQGPKLLIQFQNNGVVDDSQLPKDRFSAERLKGVDSTLKIQPAKLEDSAVYLCASSLDRAMEQYFGPGTRLTVT.

The J gene is TRBJ2-1, the V gene TRBV18, with 11 positions matching TRBD2. Germline CDR1 and CDR2: KGHSH and LQKENI. The CDR3 is made up of 16 amino acids. Trimming removed 3 bases from V and 6 bases from J; junction bases left unmatched: 7. The CDR3 is CASSPLLAGVGNEQFF. The CDR3 nucleotides are TGTGCCAGCTCACCCCTACTAGCGGGAGTCGGCAATGAGCAGTTCTTC.

This clonotype was picked up a small number of times. V is TRBV28 and J is TRBJ2-2; D not resolved. The CDR3 runs 13 residues. The V and J ends lost 8 bases and 5 bases respectively, with 12 bases between them. CDR1 is MDHEN and CDR2 is SYDVKM in the germline V gene. CDR3 loop: CASSTFKTGELFF. The DNA for the CDR3 is TGTGCCAGCTCTACATTTAAGACCGGGGAGCTGTTTTTT. The variable domain in full, completed from reference TRBV28 and TRBJ2-2, reads DVKVTQSSRYLVKRTGEKVFLECVQDMDHENMFWYRQDPGLGLRLIYFSYDVKMKEKGDIPEGYSVSREKKERFSLILESASTNQTSMYLCASSTFKTGELFFGEGSRLTVL.

This clonotype was seen repeatedly, ten times or more. The chain uses TRBV27 and TRBJ2-4, with D unclear. V was clipped by 6 bases and J by 0 bases, with 12 bases between them. The CDR3 has 15 residues. From germline, CDR1 is MNHEY and CDR2 SMNVEV (reference sequence). This chain's CDR3 is CASRKLTGAKNIQYF. CDR3 nucleotides: TGTGCCAGCAGAAAGCTAACCGGAGCCAAAAACATTCAGTACTTC.

This clonotype was picked up many times. The CDR3 spells CASSPPIGQVDTDTQYF. CDR3 sequence (DNA): TGTGCCAGCAGCCCCCCTATCGGACAGGTCGACACAGATACGCAGTATTTT. The V and J genes are TRBV5-4 and TRBJ2-3; TRBD1 agrees at 7 bases. Per germline, CDR1 SGHNT and CDR2 YYREEE (reference sequence). CDR3 length equals 17 residues. V shed 4 bases and J 2 bases; nucleotides not matched to a gene: 13.

The table lists this clonotype with many counts. This sequence joins TRBV6-5 and TRBJ1-2; D uncertain. CDR1 and CDR2 (germline): MNHEY, SVGAGI. CDR3 length: 12 residues. With 4 bases removed from V and 4 bases from J, the gap between germline ends came to 7 bases. CDR3 in DNA: TGTGCCAGCAGTTCCCCCGCCTATGGCTACACCTTC. It is translated as CASSSPAYGYTF.

Only a few counts were recorded for this clonotype. The chain uses TRBV7-8 and TRBJ2-3; 9 nucleotides match TRBD1. CDR1 and CDR2 from the germline V gene are SGHVS and FQNEAQ. V was clipped by 5 bases and J by 4 bases; unmatched bases: 7. This CDR3 has 15 amino acids. CDR3 nucleotide sequence: TGTGCCAGCAGCCAAACAGGGGGCTTCGCAGATACGCAGTATTTT. Amino acids: CASSQTGGFADTQYF. The complete variable domain, with remaining parts taken from reference TRBV7-8 and TRBJ2-3, reads GAGVSQSPRYKVAKRGQDVALRCDPISGHVSLFWYQQALGQGPEFLTYFQNEAQLDKSGLPSDRFFAERPEGSVSTLKIQRTQQEDSAVYLCASSQTGGFADTQYFGPGTRLTVL.

This clonotype was observed many times. The chain combines TRBV24-1 with TRBJ2-2, with 9 positions matching TRBD1. This CDR3 has 17 amino acids. Germline CDR1 and CDR2: KGHDR and SFDVKD. The V segment lost 3 bases and the J segment 4 bases; nucleotides outside the gene matches: 8. CDR3 region: CATSDPWDRDGTGELFF. The CDR3, as DNA: TGTGCCACCAGTGATCCGTGGGACAGGGATGGCACCGGGGAGCTGTTTTTT.

This clonotype was seen a few times. The chain uses TRBV28 and TRBJ2-7, with 8 nucleotides matching TRBD1. Looked up from germline, CDR1 is MDHEN and CDR2 is SYDVKM. There are 12 residues in the CDR3. J lost 4 bases, V lost 10 bases, and 6 bases had no gene match. CDR3 in DNA: TGTGCCACTGACAGGGGCAATTACGAGCAGTACTTC. Encoded protein: CATDRGNYEQYF. Supplemented by reference TRBV28 and TRBJ2-7, the full variable domain reads DVKVTQSSRYLVKRTGEKVFLECVQDMDHENMFWYRQDPGLGLRLIYFSYDVKMKEKGDIPEGYSVSREKKERFSLILESASTNQTSMYLCATDRGNYEQYFGPGTRLTVT.

This clonotype is deemed medium-sized (0.01 to 0.1%). The chain carries TRBV27 and TRBJ1-2; no firm D call. The V end was cut by 3 bases, the J end by 2 bases, with 7 bases between. The CDR3 sequence is 13 residues long. Germline CDR1 is MNHEY and CDR2 is SMNVEV (reference sequence). DNA for the CDR3: TGTGCCAGCAGTTTCGAGGGAAACTATGGCTACACCTTC. This encodes CASSFEGNYGYTF.

This clonotype has only a few counts. The chain employs TRBV10-3 and TRBJ1-4; D gene unclear. Trimming cost V 6 bases and J 0 bases, with 8 bases left between them. Germline loops: CDR1 ENHRY, CDR2 SYGVKD. This CDR3 has 14 amino acids. The CDR3 loop is CAISYTSTNEKLFF. The CDR3 DNA reads as TGTGCCATCAGCTACACCTCAACTAATGAAAAACTGTTTTTT.

This chain connects TRBV12-3 or TRBV12-4 to TRBJ1-4; perhaps TRBD1 as D (6 bases). The length of the CDR3 is 13 residues. V was shortened by 5 bases and J by 7 bases, with 11 bases between the two germline ends. CDR3 residues: CASSVSGVEKLFF. As DNA, the CDR3 is TGTGCCAGCAGTGTTTCAGGGGTTGAAAAACTGTTTTTT.

The gene calls are TRBV25-1 and TRBJ1-1; D gene uncertain. The CDR3 consists of 16 residues. Germline CDR1 reads MGHDK; CDR2 reads SYGVNS. V lost 6 bases and J lost 5, with 22 bases in between. CDR3 sequence: CASRHGVSTGPTEAFF. CDR3 coding DNA: TGTGCCAGCAGGCATGGGGTCAGTACCGGACCGACTGAAGCTTTCTTT.

The V call is TRBV11-2, the J call TRBJ2-5; tentatively, D is TRBD1 or TRBD2 (5 bases each). In germline, CDR1 is SGHAT, CDR2 FQNNGV. The CDR3 consists of 16 residues. Trimming shortened V by 1 base and J by 1 base, and 13 bases separated the two germline ends. CDR3 coding DNA: TGTGCCAGCAGCTTAGGTTTCCGGGGCCGCCAAGAGACCCAGTACTTC. Translation: CASSLGFRGRQETQYF.